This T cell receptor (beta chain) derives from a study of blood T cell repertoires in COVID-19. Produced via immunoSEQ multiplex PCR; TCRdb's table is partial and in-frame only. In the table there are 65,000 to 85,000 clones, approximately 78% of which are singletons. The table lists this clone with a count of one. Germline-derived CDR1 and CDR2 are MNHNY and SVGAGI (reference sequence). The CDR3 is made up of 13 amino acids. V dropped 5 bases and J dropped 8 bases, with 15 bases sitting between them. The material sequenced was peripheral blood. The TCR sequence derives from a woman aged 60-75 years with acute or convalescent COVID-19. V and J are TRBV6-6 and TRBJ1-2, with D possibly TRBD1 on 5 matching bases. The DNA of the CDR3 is TGTGCCAGCAGTCTGGGGGGGGATCCGGGCTACACCTTC. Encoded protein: CASSLGGDPGYTF.